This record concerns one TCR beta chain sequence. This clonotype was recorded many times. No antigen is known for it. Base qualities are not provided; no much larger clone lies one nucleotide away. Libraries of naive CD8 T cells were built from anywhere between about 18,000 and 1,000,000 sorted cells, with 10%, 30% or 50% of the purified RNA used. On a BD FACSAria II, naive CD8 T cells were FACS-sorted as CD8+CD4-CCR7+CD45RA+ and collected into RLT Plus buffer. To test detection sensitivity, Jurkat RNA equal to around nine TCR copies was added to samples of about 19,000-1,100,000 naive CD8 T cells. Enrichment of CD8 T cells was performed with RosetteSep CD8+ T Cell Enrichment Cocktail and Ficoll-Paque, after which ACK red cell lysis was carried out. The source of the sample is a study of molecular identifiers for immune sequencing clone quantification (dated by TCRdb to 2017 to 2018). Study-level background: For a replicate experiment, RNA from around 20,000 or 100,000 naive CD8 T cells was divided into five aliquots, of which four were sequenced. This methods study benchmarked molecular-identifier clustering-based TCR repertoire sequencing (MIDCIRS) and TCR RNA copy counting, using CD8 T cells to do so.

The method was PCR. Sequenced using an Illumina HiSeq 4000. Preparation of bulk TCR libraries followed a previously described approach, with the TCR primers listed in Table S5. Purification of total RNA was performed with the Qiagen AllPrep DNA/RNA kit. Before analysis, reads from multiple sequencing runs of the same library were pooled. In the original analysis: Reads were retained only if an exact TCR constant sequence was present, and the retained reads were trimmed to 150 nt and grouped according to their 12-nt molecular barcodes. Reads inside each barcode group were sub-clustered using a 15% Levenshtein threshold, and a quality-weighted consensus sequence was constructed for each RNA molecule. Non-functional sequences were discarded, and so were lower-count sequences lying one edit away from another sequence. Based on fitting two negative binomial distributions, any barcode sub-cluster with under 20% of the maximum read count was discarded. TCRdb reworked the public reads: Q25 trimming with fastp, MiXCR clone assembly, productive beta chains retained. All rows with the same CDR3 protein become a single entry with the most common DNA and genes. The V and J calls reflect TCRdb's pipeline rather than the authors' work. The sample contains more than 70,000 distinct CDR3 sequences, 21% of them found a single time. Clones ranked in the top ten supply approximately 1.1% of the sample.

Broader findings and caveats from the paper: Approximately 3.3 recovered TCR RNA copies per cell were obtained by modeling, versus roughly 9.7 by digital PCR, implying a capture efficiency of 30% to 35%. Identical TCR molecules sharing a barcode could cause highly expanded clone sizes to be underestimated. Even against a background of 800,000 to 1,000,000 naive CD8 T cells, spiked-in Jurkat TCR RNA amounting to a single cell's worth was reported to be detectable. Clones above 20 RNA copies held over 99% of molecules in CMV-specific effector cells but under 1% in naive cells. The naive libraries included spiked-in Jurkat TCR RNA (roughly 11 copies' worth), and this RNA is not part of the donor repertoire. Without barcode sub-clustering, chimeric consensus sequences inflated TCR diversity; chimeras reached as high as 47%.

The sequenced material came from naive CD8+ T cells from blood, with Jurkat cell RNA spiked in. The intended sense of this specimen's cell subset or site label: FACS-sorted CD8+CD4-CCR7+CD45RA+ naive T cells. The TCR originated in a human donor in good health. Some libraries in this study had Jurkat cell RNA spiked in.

CDR3 region: CASSQGRANQETQYF. The DNA reads TGCGCCAGCAGCCAAGGTAGGGCCAATCAAGAGACCCAGTACTTC. The rearranged chain carries TRBV4-1 and TRBJ2-5, with the D gene uncertain. For CDR1 and CDR2, the germline V gene lists MGHRA and YSYEKL. The CDR3 spans 15 residues, from the cysteine through the phenylalanine. Of all the DNA, just the CDR3 is kept, 45 bases in frame from base 1. Between the V and J ends, shortened by 1 base and 2 bases respectively, the junction contains 11 bases.